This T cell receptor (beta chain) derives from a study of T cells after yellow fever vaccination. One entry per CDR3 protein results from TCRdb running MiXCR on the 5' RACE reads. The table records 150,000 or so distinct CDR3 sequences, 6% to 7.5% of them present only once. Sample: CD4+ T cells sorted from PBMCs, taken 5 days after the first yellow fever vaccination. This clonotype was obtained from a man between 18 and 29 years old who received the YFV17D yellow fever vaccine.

Written as DNA, the CDR3 is TGTGCCAGCAGCCCGGAGCTGAGCACAGATACGCAGTATTTT. Its translation is CASSPELSTDTQYF. The chain recombines TRBV7-8 with TRBJ2-3; D is ambiguous. The germline V and J ends were trimmed by 5 bases and 0 bases, with 9 bases remaining between them. From germline, CDR1 is SGHVS and CDR2 FQNEAQ. CDR3 length equals 14 residues.